This TCR beta chain was sequenced for a study of immune evolution from preneoplasia to lung adenocarcinoma. The CDR3 extends over 15 amino acids. Trimming cost V 2 bases and J 2 bases; bases outside gene matches: 0. Per germline, CDR1 KGHSH and CDR2 LQKENI. TCRdb's copy holds only in-frame clones and misses some; the assay was immunoSEQ multiplex PCR. The sample shows under 8,500 clones, around four fifths of them seen only once. Patient tissue came from resections in Japan or China, 2014–2017. Material for sequencing was FFPE adjacent normal lung tissue. This TCR derives from a person aged 55-80 years with lung adenocarcinoma. This chain uses TRBV18 with TRBJ2-1; 10 nucleotides agree with TRBD2. CDR3 nucleotides: TGTGCCAGCTCACCAGGGACTAGCGCCTACAATGAGCAGTTCTTC. Amino acid sequence: CASSPGTSAYNEQFF.